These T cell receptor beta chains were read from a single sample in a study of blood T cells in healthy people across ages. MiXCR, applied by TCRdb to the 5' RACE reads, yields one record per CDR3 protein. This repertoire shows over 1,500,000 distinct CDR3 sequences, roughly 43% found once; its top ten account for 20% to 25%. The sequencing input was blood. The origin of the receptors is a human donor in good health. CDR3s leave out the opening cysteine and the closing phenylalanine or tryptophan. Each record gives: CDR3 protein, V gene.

CDR3: ASSQAGGRNQPQH
V: TRBV3-1

CDR3: ASSQASAHNEKLF
V: TRBV4-3

CDR3: ASREGQGPRETQY
V: TRBV2

CDR3: AISEPQETQY
V: TRBV10-3

CDR3: ANSLGTTYNEQF
V: TRBV12-3/TRBV12-4

CDR3: SARAGLGQPQH
V: TRBV20-1

CDR3: ASSPDGTRVNEKLF
V: TRBV18

CDR3: SVTQVGYEQY
V: TRBV29-1

CDR3: ASALDTGNTEAF
V: TRBV5-1

CDR3: ASRRSGDTEAF
V: TRBV5-1

CDR3: ASKPSTGGGGTQY
V: TRBV12-3/TRBV12-4

CDR3: SAKRQVTYNEQF
V: TRBV20-1

CDR3: ASSLGAGKEEPQH
V: TRBV5-1

CDR3: ASSQDFTYKTQY
V: TRBV14

CDR3: SALGPGGETQY
V: TRBV20-1

CDR3: ASSDGVNSSPLH
V: TRBV7-9

CDR3: SVNHRDRRHNEQY
V: TRBV29-1

CDR3: ASSLVGSVDQETQY
V: TRBV12-3/TRBV12-4

CDR3: ASSLDVGDSEAF
V: TRBV4-3

CDR3: ASSLSTIYGYT
V: TRBV7-2

CDR3: SARDVGGAAYEQY
V: TRBV20-1

CDR3: ASSYPWEGRGNTEAF
V: TRBV6-6

CDR3: ASSPSTVATNEKLF
V: TRBV7-6

CDR3: SVEVYGYT
V: TRBV29-1

CDR3: ATRFVAGANVLT
V: TRBV27

CDR3: ASSSLAGGSIQY
V: TRBV13

CDR3: ASRNRDRIGYT
V: TRBV6-2/TRBV6-3

CDR3: ASSSTGGRARNEQF
V: TRBV7-3

CDR3: SARTSGVTDTQY
V: TRBV20-1

CDR3: ASSEVGSPYEQY
V: TRBV6-1

CDR3: ASSPPSWETQGF
V: TRBV18

CDR3: ASRSAARNTEAF
V: TRBV12-3/TRBV12-4

CDR3: ASSQMPTGTNEQF
V: TRBV3-1

CDR3: ASSGGLGPYGYT
V: TRBV12-3/TRBV12-4

CDR3: TSSLLTNTEAF
V: TRBV12-3/TRBV12-4

CDR3: ASSLGGSQSYEQY
V: TRBV7-2

CDR3: ASSPPRLSSYEQY
V: TRBV28

CDR3: ASSPVGAVTGNEQF
V: TRBV6-2/TRBV6-3

CDR3: ASSPRGLSEKLF
V: TRBV6-6

CDR3: SAPAGAADTQY
V: TRBV20-1

CDR3: ASSLDLVEKLF
V: TRBV5-1

CDR3: AISPPTSTDTQY
V: TRBV10-3

CDR3: AISEGRGLDEQY
V: TRBV10-3

CDR3: ASSEAHRETQY
V: TRBV2

CDR3: ASSRAGGVTNQPQH
V: TRBV2

CDR3: ASNGGLAGVYNEQF
V: TRBV19